Listed here are 2 T cell receptor beta chains from one sample, sequenced in a study of blood T cell repertoires in COVID-19. Method: immunoSEQ multiplex PCR; TCRdb's copy keeps in-frame clones and lacks some. The sample lists 400,000 to 550,000 clones; approximately 90% were seen once. The specimen sequenced was PBMCs or T cells enriched from blood (not recorded which). The receptors stem from a woman under 30 with acute COVID-19.

This clone has a single count. This chain links TRBV29-1 with TRBJ1-3; D gene ambiguous. The V gene lost 0 bases and the J gene lost 0 bases, with 3 bases spanning the gap. CDR3 size: 13 residues. Per the germline V gene, CDR1 is SQVTM and CDR2 is ANQGSEA. CDR3 bases: TGCAGCGTTGAAGACAACTCTGGAAACACCATATATTTT. Protein: CSVEDNSGNTIYF.

V gene TRBV5-6 combines with J gene TRBJ2-7; 7 bases align to TRBD1. The germline gives CDR1 SGHDT, CDR2 YYEEEE. After removal of 4 bases from V and 2 bases from J, the junction contained 6 bases not matched to a gene. The CDR3 has 14 residues. CDR3 bases: TGTGCCAGCAGCATCCCGGGACAGACCTACGAGCAGTACTTC. Its translation is CASSIPGQTYEQYF. Using reference TRBV5-6 and TRBJ2-7 for the parts outside the CDR3, the full variable domain is DAGVTQSPTHLIKTRGQQVTLRCSPKSGHDTVSWYQQALGQGPQFIFQYYEEEERQRGNFPDRFSGHQFPNYSSELNVNALLLGDSALYLCASSIPGQTYEQYFGPGTRLTVT.